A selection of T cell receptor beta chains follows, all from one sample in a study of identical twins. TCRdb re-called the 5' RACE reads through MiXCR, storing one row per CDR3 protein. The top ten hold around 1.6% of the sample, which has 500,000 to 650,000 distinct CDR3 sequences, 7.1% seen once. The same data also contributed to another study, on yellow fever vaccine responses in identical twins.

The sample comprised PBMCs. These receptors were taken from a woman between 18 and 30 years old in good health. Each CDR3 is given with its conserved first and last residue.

CASSIGETNEKLFF,TRBV5-1
CASSLALGGNNEQFF,TRBV12-3/TRBV12-4
CSVEDTVGHDYGYTF,TRBV29-1
CASSSGGLQNQPQHF,TRBV27
CSAGPQGAGGYGTQYF,TRBV20-1
CANSETEGVQPQHF,TRBV10-3
CASSLVGLDDTDTQYF,TRBV12-3/TRBV12-4
CASSPPVVAGPTYNEQFF,TRBV18
CATSDSPGQGARETQYF,TRBV24-1
CASGSGQASTDTQYF,TRBV12-5
CASSLGGWGALSYEQYF,TRBV9
CASRGTRGRTEAFF,TRBV2
CASSEEGATNEKLFF,TRBV2
CASSPMAGGSPAYEQYF,TRBV27
CASITLIGRAEANVLTF,TRBV11-2
CCATIAGAGTDTQYF,TRBV20-1
CSARRDSMNTEAFF,TRBV20-1
CASSHRAGSSTDTQYF,TRBV7-9
CASSLASTGGNTGELFF,TRBV7-8
CATAAGTGNTIYF,TRBV19
CASSHTGPGNTIYF,TRBV12-3/TRBV12-4
CASSSAPRTTTDTQYF,TRBV7-8
CASSSPGSGANVLTF,TRBV12-3/TRBV12-4
CATSDSWGDIQYF,TRBV24-1
CASSLGGTGGIYEQYF,TRBV7-3